These T cell receptor beta chains were read from a single sample in a study of breast tumors, draining lymph nodes, adjacent tissues. TCRdb itself ran the multiplex PCR reads through MiXCR, one entry per CDR3 protein. This sample has around 190,000 distinct CDR3 sequences, with about 33% found just once. The sample taken for sequencing was axillary lymph node tissue. The receptor set was obtained from a female donor with breast cancer. Some clones in this sample may be carry-over from other donors' samples. The CDR3 runs from the conserved cysteine through the conserved F or W. A D gene is named only where the DNA matches it firmly. Clone size is given for some rows only: seen once, a few or many times, or a class if the clone is expanded.

clone size	D gene	V gene	J gene	CDR3 protein	CDR3 DNA
few	.	TRBV30	TRBJ1-2	CAWSVPRGGYGYTF	TGTGCCTGGAGTGTACCCCGGGGAGGCTATGGCTACACCTTC
many	.	TRBV7-6	TRBJ2-1	CASSSPDLVPYNEQFF	TGTGCCAGCAGCTCCCCTGACTTAGTGCCCTACAATGAGCAGTTCTTC
.	.	TRBV6-7	TRBJ2-7	CASGGLDEQYF	TGTGCCAGCGGGGGGCTCGACGAGCAGTACTTC
.	TRBD2	TRBV6-5	TRBJ2-1	CASSQRESGEQFF	TGTGCCAGTTCCCAGCGGGAATCAGGTGAGCAGTTCTTC
.	.	TRBV9	TRBJ2-1	CASSVYGGGFWNEQFF	TGTGCCAGCAGCGTTTACGGAGGGGGATTTTGGAATGAGCAGTTCTTC
.	.	TRBV7-6	TRBJ2-6	CASSLTGRSGANVLIF	TGTGCCAGCAGCTTAACCGGGAGATCTGGGGCCAACGTCCTGATTTTC
.	TRBD2	TRBV15	TRBJ2-7	CATSKGFTSGGSYEQYF	TGTGCCACCAGCAAGGGATTCACTAGCGGGGGGTCCTACGAGCAGTACTTC
.	TRBD1	TRBV7-3	TRBJ2-3	CASSKQGWNDEQYF	TGTGCCAGCAGCAAACAGGGGTGGAACGATGAGCAGTATTTT
many	.	TRBV15	TRBJ2-5	CATSRVSGQETQYF	TGTGCCACCAGCAGAGTTTCAGGGCAAGAGACCCAGTACTTC
.	.	TRBV24-1	TRBJ1-5	CATSDLKGRTETQHF	TGTGCCACCAGTGATTTGAAGGGACGAACGGAGACCCAGCATTTT
.	.	TRBV5-8	TRBJ1-1	CASSQWPGPEAFF	TGTGCCAGCAGCCAATGGCCAGGCCCTGAAGCTTTCTTT
.	TRBD2	TRBV2	TRBJ2-3	CASMGTTGTDTQYF	TGTGCCAGCATGGGGACTACCGGCACAGATACGCAGTATTTT
.	.	TRBV5-1	TRBJ2-5	CAGSLGGETQYF	TGCGCCGGCAGCTTGGGAGGAGAGACCCAGTACTTC
many	.	TRBV5-6	TRBJ2-7	CASSLEGSEQYF	TGTGCCAGCAGCTTGGAGGGTAGCGAGCAGTACTTC
.	.	TRBV10-3	TRBJ2-1	CAISESGGMNEQFF	TGTGCCATCAGTGAGTCTGGCGGGATGAATGAGCAGTTCTTC
.	.	TRBV19	TRBJ2-1	CASSRVGILEQFF	TGTGCCAGTAGTAGGGTGGGTATACTTGAGCAGTTCTTC
.	TRBD2	TRBV6-6	TRBJ2-7	CASSPGLTTYEQYF	TGTGCCAGCTCTCCGGGACTAACAACCTACGAGCAGTACTTC
many	.	TRBV12-3/TRBV12-4	TRBJ1-2	CASSKDSQGYTF	TGTGCCAGCAGTAAGGACAGTCAGGGCTACACCTTC
many	TRBD2	TRBV14	TRBJ2-5	CASSSGGGQETQYF	TGTGCCAGCAGCTCCGGCGGGGGCCAAGAGACCCAGTACTTC
few	TRBD2	TRBV6-2/TRBV6-3	TRBJ2-5	CASSYSAGGVETQYF	TGTGCCAGCAGTTACTCGGCGGGGGGGGTGGAGACCCAGTACTTC
.	.	TRBV6-1	TRBJ2-7	CASRSPWVDYEQYF	TGTGCCAGCAGGTCCCCCTGGGTTGACTACGAGCAGTACTTC
once	.	TRBV19	TRBJ2-6	CASSKMAVTYEQYSGANVLTF	TGTGCCAGTAGTAAGATGGCAGTTACCTACGAGCAGTACTCTGGGGCCAACGTCCTGACTTTC
.	TRBD1	TRBV7-8	TRBJ1-2	CASSRRTGSYGYTF	TGTGCCAGCAGCCGACGGACAGGTTCCTATGGCTACACCTTC
few	.	TRBV18	TRBJ2-7	CASSPPQYTKTGLYF	TGTGCCAGCTCACCACCGCAGTACACGAAGACGGGGCTTTACTTC
many	TRBD1	TRBV19	TRBJ2-5	CASSMRTGIQETQYF	TGTGCCAGTAGTATGAGGACAGGGATTCAAGAGACCCAGTACTTC
.	.	TRBV12-3/TRBV12-4	TRBJ1-5	CASSLDRQPQHF	TGTGCCAGCAGCTTGGACAGACAGCCCCAGCATTTT
many	TRBD2	TRBV20-1	TRBJ2-2	CSARGTSGQTGELFF	TGCAGTGCTAGAGGGACTAGCGGGCAAACCGGGGAGCTGTTTTTT
.	TRBD2	TRBV20-1	TRBJ2-3	CSARLPGLAGGTCTDTQYF	TGCAGTGCTAGATTACCGGGACTAGCGGGAGGTACTTGCACAGATACGCAGTATTTT
many	.	TRBV5-1	TRBJ2-3	CASKMPGGADTQYF	TGCGCCAGTAAGATGCCGGGGGGCGCAGATACGCAGTATTTT
many	TRBD2	TRBV10-3	TRBJ2-5	CAISEGGGATETQYF	TGTGCCATCAGTGAAGGCGGGGGGGCCACTGAGACCCAGTACTTC
.	TRBD1	TRBV30	TRBJ1-1	CAWTLGQGRTEAFF	TGTGCCTGGACCCTAGGACAGGGTAGGACTGAAGCTTTCTTT
many	TRBD2	TRBV7-2	TRBJ2-1	CASSYGLAGEYTLAYNEQFF	TGTGCCAGCAGCTATGGACTAGCGGGAGAGTATACCCTCGCCTACAATGAGCAGTTCTTC
many	.	TRBV19	TRBJ2-5	CASSNVGWDQETQYF	TGTGCCAGTAGTAATGTAGGGTGGGACCAAGAGACCCAGTACTTC
many	TRBD2	TRBV20-1	TRBJ2-7	CSAPTGGGTYEQYF	TGCAGTGCCCCCACCGGGGGGGGAACCTACGAGCAGTACTTC
many	.	TRBV13	TRBJ2-5	CASSLPTGSRAGQETQYF	TGTGCCAGCAGCTTACCCACGGGCAGCCGAGCCGGCCAAGAGACCCAGTACTTC
.	TRBD1	TRBV2	TRBJ1-4	CASSAYPGTETNEKLFF	TGTGCCAGCAGTGCTTATCCCGGGACAGAGACTAATGAAAAACTGTTTTTT
.	.	TRBV9	TRBJ1-2	CASSESTGEGYGYTF	TGTGCCAGCAGCGAGTCCACGGGGGAAGGCTATGGCTACACCTTC
.	TRBD1	TRBV5-1	TRBJ1-6	CASSPGGQGAFSPLHF	TGCGCCAGCAGCCCTGGTGGACAGGGGGCATTTTCACCCCTCCACTTT
.	TRBD1	TRBV6-5	TRBJ1-3	CASSLTTGTGHAIYF	TGTGCCAGCAGTCTAACAACCGGGACAGGGCACGCCATATATTTT
many	.	TRBV11-3	TRBJ2-1	CASSPGHGGEQFF	TGTGCCAGCAGCCCGGGACATGGAGGTGAGCAGTTCTTC
many	.	TRBV4-2	TRBJ1-5	CASRGPSNQPQHF	TGTGCCAGCAGAGGGCCATCCAATCAGCCCCAGCATTTT
.	.	TRBV11-1	TRBJ2-7	CASSLIQGSEQYF	TGTGCCAGCAGCCTCATTCAGGGGTCCGAGCAGTACTTC
many	TRBD1	TRBV28	TRBJ1-4	CASSRQQGRNEKLFF	TGTGCCAGCAGCCGGCAACAGGGGCGGAATGAAAAACTGTTTTTT
many	.	TRBV7-9	TRBJ1-4	CASSFSALREKLFF	TGTGCCAGCAGCTTCAGCGCGTTGCGCGAAAAACTGTTTTTT
many	.	TRBV14	TRBJ2-7	CASSRQRGTNYEQYF	TGTGCCAGCAGCCGCCAGAGGGGGACAAACTACGAGCAGTACTTC
.	TRBD1	TRBV20-1	TRBJ1-2	CSARTTQGIGTGNYGYTF	TGCAGTGCTAGGACTACTCAGGGGATAGGGACAGGAAACTATGGCTACACCTTC
many	TRBD1	TRBV29-1	TRBJ1-2	CSARTGDGYTF	TGCAGCGCCCGGACAGGGGATGGCTACACCTTC
.	.	TRBV7-6	TRBJ2-3	CASRETRGGVSTDTQYF	TGTGCCAGCAGGGAAACCCGTGGGGGAGTCAGCACAGATACGCAGTATTTT
.	TRBD1	TRBV20-1	TRBJ2-5	CSALHPGQGQQETQYF	TGCAGTGCCCTACACCCGGGACAGGGTCAGCAAGAGACCCAGTACTTC
few	.	TRBV9	TRBJ1-1	CASSVAETEAFF	TGTGCCAGCAGCGTAGCTGAGACTGAAGCTTTCTTT
.	TRBD1	TRBV11-2	TRBJ1-3	CASGVRTGPSGNTIYF	TGTGCCAGCGGCGTCCGGACAGGCCCCTCTGGAAACACCATATATTTT
.	TRBD2	TRBV3-1	TRBJ2-1	CASSQLAGGSRQFF	TGTGCCAGCAGCCAACTAGCGGGGGGGAGTAGGCAGTTCTTC